A single sample gave rise to the 27 T cell receptor beta chains below, sequenced in a study of cytomegalovirus exposure and HLA in healthy donors. A multiplex PCR was run with 60 Vbeta primers and 13 Jbeta primers. Data came from immunoSEQ multiplex PCR; TCRdb stores just in-frame clones and leaves some out. The sample consists of over 100,000 clones, over 65% of them appearing once. The sequencing sample was made of PBMCs. The receptors stem from a female donor in good health and CMV-seronegative.

This clone turned up a few times. V is TRBV4-2 and J is TRBJ1-1; maybe TRBD1 (6 bases). The CDR3 extends over 15 amino acids. Germline V gene sequence: CDR1 LGHNA, CDR2 YNFKEQ. The V and J ends lost 1 base and 4 bases respectively, with 13 bases between them. CDR3 coding DNA: TGTGCCAGCAGCCAAGCACAGGGAGAGGGCACTGAAGCTTTCTTT. It encodes CASSQAQGEGTEAFF.

The V and J genes are TRBV11-2 and TRBJ1-1, with 8 bases matching TRBD1. The CDR3 extends over 19 amino acids. The V gene's germline CDR1 is SGHAT and CDR2 FQNNGV. After removal of 4 bases from V and 6 bases from J, the junction contained 22 bases not matched to a gene. The CDR3 sequence: CASSSIRYRDRMVRAEAFF. CDR3 nucleotide sequence: TGTGCCAGCAGCTCCATTCGATATCGGGACAGGATGGTTAGAGCTGAAGCTTTCTTT.

This clone has a single count. The chain employs TRBV7-9 and TRBJ2-7; D remains ambiguous. The V gene's germline CDR1 is SEHNR and CDR2 FQNEAQ (reference sequence). The V and J ends lost 1 base and 3 bases respectively, with 7 bases between them. The CDR3 loop spans 13 amino acids. The DNA of the CDR3 is TGTGCCAGCAGCTTAGTAGCCAACTACGAGCAGTACTTC. This codes for CASSLVANYEQYF.

V usage is TRBV30 and J usage is TRBJ2-3; weak D call: TRBD2 (6 bases). This CDR3 comprises 14 residues. Trimming removed 3 bases at V and 2 bases at J, with 12 bases between. Germline values: CDR1 GTSNPN, CDR2 SVGIG (reference sequence). CDR3 in DNA: TGTGCCTGGAGAACATTACTAGCCACAGATACGCAGTATTTT. The encoded protein is CAWRTLLATDTQYF.

The CDR3 here is CASSSDRRTGGNTIYF. CDR3 sequence (DNA): TGTGCCAGCAGCTCCGACAGGAGGACGGGAGGAAACACCATATATTTT. The chain links TRBV7-2 to TRBJ1-3, with D tentatively TRBD1 (6 bases). V lost 4 bases and J 4 bases, leaving 17 bases between the germline ends. CDR3 length: 16 amino acids. Germline CDR1 is SGHTA and CDR2 is FQGNSA.

V is TRBV5-8 and J is TRBJ2-1; possible D gene TRBD2, 7 bases. Trimming cost V 4 bases and J 9 bases, with 20 bases left between them. The CDR3 is made up of 15 amino acids. The germline V gene encodes CDR1 SGHTS and CDR2 YDEGEE. CDR3 coding DNA: TGTGCCAGCAGCCAACTGTGGGAGGGGGGTGGTGAGCAGTTCTTC. Amino acids: CASSQLWEGGGEQFF.

This rearrangement joins TRBV2 to TRBJ2-3; D is perhaps TRBD1 (6 bases). The V gene's germline CDR1 is SNHLY and CDR2 FYNNEI. The ends were cut back, 7 bases at V and 2 bases at J, with 13 bases in the middle. CDR3 size: 14 residues. The DNA for the CDR3 is TGTGCCAGCAACTCAGGGGTTCTCACAGATACGCAGTATTTT. This gives the protein CASNSGVLTDTQYF.

The chain has TRBV7-8 and TRBJ2-7; D call uncertain. This CDR3 has 11 residues. V shed 6 bases and J shed 7 bases, with 10 bases lying between them. From germline, CDR1 is SGHVS and CDR2 FQNEAQ. CDR3 sequence reads: CASSSTKEQYF. For the CDR3, the DNA is TGTGCCAGCAGTTCTACTAAGGAGCAGTACTTC.

J is TRBJ1-1 and V is TRBV19, with D perhaps matching TRBD1 (6 bases). V was pared by 0 bases and J by 1 base, with 12 bases between. The CDR3 totals 16 residues. CDR1 is LNHDA and CDR2 is SQIVND in the germline V gene (reference sequence). CDR3 sequence reads: CASSIDPTGQNTEAFF. The CDR3, as DNA: TGTGCCAGTAGTATAGATCCCACAGGGCAGAACACTGAAGCTTTCTTT.

About this clone: At one of its ends the junction is not consistent with the germline gene, which may arise from a read error. The chain has TRBV5-1 and TRBJ2-7; perhaps TRBD2 as D (6 bases). The CDR3 contains 12 residues. Germline values: CDR1 SGHRS, CDR2 YFSETQ. Here the CDR3 DNA reads TGCGCCAGCAGCTTTTGGCGGGGCGAGCAGCACTTC. Its protein product is CASSFWRGEQHF.

The CDR3 reads CASSPVVNSEQFF. Written as DNA, the CDR3 is TGTGCCAGCAGCCCGGTAGTTAATTCGGAGCAGTTCTTC. This chain joins TRBV13 and TRBJ2-1; no definite D call. Trimming removed 5 bases from V and 10 bases from J, with 15 bases in between. This CDR3 comprises 13 residues. CDR1 is PRHDT and CDR2 is FYEKMQ in the germline V gene (reference sequence).

The chain links TRBV30 to TRBJ1-1, with 9 bases matching TRBD1. V was pared by 0 bases and J by 3 bases, with 2 bases of the junction left unmatched. The CDR3 covers 14 residues. CDR1 GTSNPN and CDR2 SVGIG come from the germline V gene (reference sequence). The CDR3 coding sequence is TGTGCCTGGAGTGTACAGGGGGCGGACACTGAAGCTTTCTTT. Translation: CAWSVQGADTEAFF. Using reference TRBV30 and TRBJ1-1 for the parts outside the CDR3, the full variable domain is SQTIHQWPATLVQPVGSPLSLECTVEGTSNPNLYWYRQAAGRGLQLLFYSVGIGQISSEVPQNLSASRPQDRQFILSSKKLLLSDSGFYLCAWSVQGADTEAFFGQGTRLTVV.

The chain employs TRBV2 and TRBJ1-2; 7 bases are shared with TRBD1. The CDR3 sequence is 15 residues long. Germline trimming cut 6 bases from V and 2 bases from J; bases unmatched to any gene: 9. Germline loops: CDR1 SNHLY, CDR2 FYNNEI. The CDR3 sequence is CASRTGQARNYGYTF. The DNA for the CDR3 is TGTGCCAGCAGAACAGGACAGGCGCGCAACTATGGCTACACCTTC.

This chain links TRBV5-4 with TRBJ2-5; 9 bases align to TRBD2. The CDR3 is made up of 15 amino acids. Looked up from germline, CDR1 is SGHNT and CDR2 is YYREEE (reference sequence). V shed 2 bases, J shed 5 bases, and the junction held 7 bases outside the gene matches. The chain's CDR3 is CASSFSRGGSETQYF. DNA for the CDR3: TGTGCCAGCAGCTTTTCGCGGGGGGGCTCGGAGACCCAGTACTTC.

The genes are TRBV27 and TRBJ2-1, with a possible D match to TRBD1 (5 bases). CDR1 and CDR2 (germline): MNHEY, SMNVEV (reference sequence). The CDR3 extends over 14 amino acids. Trimming removed 4 bases at V and 4 bases at J, with 11 bases between. CDR3 bases: TGTGCCAGCAGTTCCCAAGGGGCTTACAATGAGCAGTTCTTC. Its protein is CASSSQGAYNEQFF.

This rearrangement joins TRBV2 to TRBJ1-1, with unresolved D. The CDR3 sequence is 13 residues long. Trimming left V 6 bases short and J 2 bases short, with 10 bases between. Germline-derived CDR1 and CDR2 are SNHLY and FYNNEI. CDR3 residues: CASRAGKNTEAFF. CDR3 in DNA: TGTGCCAGCAGGGCCGGGAAAAACACTGAAGCTTTCTTT.

The chain links TRBV9 to TRBJ2-1; D not certain. Trimming took off 4 bases at V and 6 bases at J, with 5 bases between the two ends. Per germline, CDR1 SGDLS and CDR2 YYNGEE. The CDR3 loop spans 11 amino acids. The CDR3 nucleotides are TGTGCCAGCAGCAATCTCAATGAGCAGTTCTTC. The encoded protein is CASSNLNEQFF.

This clone was detected a few times. The chain combines TRBV4-1 with TRBJ1-3; the D is unclear. Germline V gives CDR1 MGHRA, CDR2 YSYEKL. The V end lost 4 bases, the J end lost 8 bases, and 18 bases lay between the germline ends. The CDR3 is 15 residues long. CDR3 residues: CASSRQLSNEYTIYF. Written as DNA, the CDR3 is TGCGCCAGCAGCCGACAACTCTCCAACGAGTACACCATATATTTT.

The chain carries TRBV7-9 and TRBJ1-1, with a weak D call TRBD1 (5 bases). Germline-derived CDR1 and CDR2 are SEHNR and FQNEAQ (reference sequence). The CDR3 length is 16 residues. Trimming took 7 bases from V and 0 from J, leaving 18 bases between them. The CDR3 here is CASIEGAGTVNTEAFF. The CDR3 DNA sequence: TGTGCCAGCATCGAGGGTGCGGGGACGGTGAACACTGAAGCTTTCTTT.

This chain links TRBV19 with TRBJ1-2, with 7 bases matching TRBD1. The V gene end was trimmed by 7 bases and the J gene end by 4 bases; junction bases not matched to a gene: 9. This CDR3 is 14 amino acids long. Germline CDR1 and CDR2: LNHDA and SQIVND (reference sequence). CDR3 DNA: TGTGCCAGTACCATAGCCCGACAGGGCTATGGCTACACCTTC. Its translation is CASTIARQGYGYTF.

This chain joins TRBV4-3 and TRBJ2-2; the D is unclear. The CDR3 is made up of 15 amino acids. Germline V gives CDR1 LGHNA, CDR2 YSLEER. Trimming removed 0 bases from V and 2 bases from J, with 7 bases in between. CDR3 loop: CASSQDELNTGELFF. The CDR3 nucleotides read TGCGCCAGCAGCCAAGATGAACTCAACACCGGGGAGCTGTTTTTT.

This chain joins TRBV2 and TRBJ1-2; 7 nucleotides match TRBD1. J gave up 4 bases and V 4 bases, and 3 bases lay outside the gene matches. This CDR3 comprises 13 residues. Germline V gives CDR1 SNHLY, CDR2 FYNNEI. DNA for the CDR3: TGTGCCAGCAGTGTCGAGGGGGCCTATGGCTACACCTTC. This codes for CASSVEGAYGYTF.

The gene calls are TRBV11-2 and TRBJ1-4; 12 bases match TRBD1. J gave up 3 bases and V 6 bases, and 8 bases lay outside the gene matches. Germline lookup yields CDR1 SGHAT and CDR2 FQNNGV. The CDR3 has 17 amino acids. CDR3 protein: CASRPGQGAVPNEKLFF. The DNA of the CDR3 is TGTGCCAGCAGGCCGGGACAGGGGGCTGTACCTAATGAAAAACTGTTTTTT.

This sequence joins TRBV19 and TRBJ2-7, with a possible D match to TRBD2 (6 bases). The CDR3 is made up of 13 amino acids. The germline V gene encodes CDR1 LNHDA and CDR2 SQIVND (reference sequence). The CDR3, as DNA: TGTGCTACGGGGGACTTCGGCACCTACGAGCAGTACTTC. Protein: CATGDFGTYEQYF.

The V gene is TRBV7-8, the J gene TRBJ2-2; 11 nucleotides match TRBD1. This CDR3 region has 18 residues. The ends lost 5 bases at V and 1 base at J; junction bases unmatched: 9. The germline V gene encodes CDR1 SGHVS and CDR2 FQNEAQ. For the CDR3, the DNA is TGTGCCAGCAGCACGGACAGGGGGCTACAAAGGAACACCGGGGAGCTGTTTTTT. Translation: CASSTDRGLQRNTGELFF.

This clone has more than one count but fewer than ten. CDR3 sequence: CASSPLAGGYEQYF. For the CDR3, the DNA is TGTGCCAGCAGCCCGCTTGCGGGGGGCTACGAGCAGTACTTC. J is TRBJ2-7 and V is TRBV7-2, with TRBD2 matching over 8 bases. CDR3 size: 14 residues. The V segment lost 5 bases and the J segment 3 bases; nucleotides outside the gene matches: 6. Germline V gives CDR1 SGHTA, CDR2 FQGNSA.

The V and J genes are TRBV5-1 and TRBJ1-2; TRBD1 matches 7 bases. Unmatched junction bases numbered 9, after V lost 3 bases and J lost 4 bases. The germline V gene encodes CDR1 SGHRS and CDR2 YFSETQ. The CDR3 spans 15 residues. DNA for the CDR3: TGCGCCAGCAGCTCGAGACAGGGAGAGAGCTATGGCTACACCTTC. This translates into CASSSRQGESYGYTF.